Below are 19 T cell receptor beta chains sequenced from a single sample in a study of blood T cell repertoires in COVID-19. Sequencing used immunoSEQ multiplex PCR; TCRdb keeps in-frame clones, though not all of them. The data show about 170,000 clones, 84% seen once. Sequencing input: peripheral blood. The receptors shown here come from a man in his forties who had recovered from COVID-19.

The chain has TRBV7-2 and TRBJ2-7, with D possibly being TRBD1 (5 bases). Germline CDR1 and CDR2: SGHTA and FQGNSA. The ends were cut back, 5 bases at V and 4 bases at J, with 15 bases in the middle. The CDR3 extends over 14 amino acids. The CDR3 nucleotides are TGTGCCAGCAGCCTTCGACAGAACCAATACGAGCAGTACTTC. Encoded protein: CASSLRQNQYEQYF.

This chain connects TRBV7-9 to TRBJ1-5; TRBD1 matches at 7 bases. J gave up 8 bases and V 6 bases, and 10 bases lay outside the gene matches. The CDR3 contains 14 residues. Germline V gene data show CDR1 as SEHNR and CDR2 as FQNEAQ (reference sequence). In DNA form, the CDR3 reads TGTGCCAGCAGTTCTTCTACAGGGGAAAAGCCCCAGCATTTT. It specifies CASSSSTGEKPQHF.

The rearrangement links TRBV4-1 to TRBJ1-3, with D tentatively TRBD1 (6 bases). Germline V gene data show CDR1 as MGHRA and CDR2 as YSYEKL. The CDR3 runs to 17 residues. Trimming took off 0 bases at V and 9 bases at J, with 21 bases between the two ends. CDR3 sequence (DNA): TGCGCCAGCAGCCAAGATCAGAAGGACAGATTCCGGAGCACCATATATTTT. It yields the protein CASSQDQKDRFRSTIYF.

The J gene is TRBJ1-1, the V gene TRBV9; D unclear. Trimming removed 3 bases at V and 4 bases at J, with 10 bases between. The CDR3 extends over 13 amino acids. Germline V gene sequence: CDR1 SGDLS, CDR2 YYNGEE. CDR3 residues: CASSGGSSTEAFF. In DNA, the CDR3 is TGTGCCAGCAGCGGAGGGTCCTCCACTGAAGCTTTCTTT.

The rearrangement links TRBV11-2 to TRBJ2-3; D perhaps matches TRBD2 (6 bases). Trimming pared 1 base from V and 4 bases from J, leaving 12 bases between. Germline values: CDR1 SGHAT, CDR2 FQNNGV. The CDR3 has 15 residues. The CDR3 spells CASSLVTGAADTQYF. CDR3 DNA: TGTGCCAGCAGCTTAGTGACGGGAGCCGCAGATACGCAGTATTTT.

This clone was seen a single time. This chain connects TRBV28 to TRBJ2-3; tentatively, D is TRBD2 (5 bases). Per germline, CDR1 MDHEN and CDR2 SYDVKM. Trimming pared 3 bases from V and 3 bases from J, leaving 10 bases between. CDR3 size: 14 residues. CDR3 nucleotides: TGTGCCAGCAGTTTGACGAGCGGTACAGATACGCAGTATTTT. The encoded protein is CASSLTSGTDTQYF.

This clone has at least ten counts. The J gene is TRBJ1-3, the V gene TRBV28; D is unclear. The CDR3 is 14 residues long. In germline, CDR1 is MDHEN, CDR2 SYDVKM. The ends were cut back, 5 bases at V and 6 bases at J, with 14 bases in the middle. The CDR3 nucleotides are TGTGCCAGCAGTCGGCAGGCGGGTTCAAACACCATATATTTT. Translating gives CASSRQAGSNTIYF.

This clone was detected only a few times. This sequence joins TRBV5-6 and TRBJ1-6; D is perhaps TRBD1 (6 bases). Trimming left V 3 bases short and J 6 bases short, with 19 bases between. Germline CDR1 is SGHDT and CDR2 is YYEEEE. The CDR3 covers 17 residues. This CDR3 is CASSSFWTAFSNSPLHF. The DNA for the CDR3 is TGTGCCAGCAGCTCCTTCTGGACAGCCTTTAGTAATTCACCCCTCCACTTT. Looking up the rest from reference TRBV5-6 and TRBJ1-6 gives the full variable domain: DAGVTQSPTHLIKTRGQQVTLRCSPKSGHDTVSWYQQALGQGPQFIFQYYEEEERQRGNFPDRFSGHQFPNYSSELNVNALLLGDSALYLCASSSFWTAFSNSPLHFGNGTRLTVT.

This chain links TRBV3-1 (or the pseudogene TRBV3-2) with TRBJ2-3; 7 bases are shared with TRBD2. Germline lookup yields CDR1 LGHDT and CDR2 YNNKEL (reference sequence). The CDR3 extends over 13 amino acids. With V trimmed by 10 bases and J by 5 bases, 9 bases remained unmatched. CDR3: CATGAGAIDTQYF. The CDR3 DNA is TGTGCCACCGGGGCGGGAGCGATAGATACGCAGTATTTT.

The chain is built from TRBV6-5 and TRBJ1-6, with a weak D call TRBD1 (5 bases). Germline CDR1 is MNHEY and CDR2 is SVGAGI. The CDR3 has 13 amino acids. V was pared by 8 bases and J by 8 bases, with 13 bases between. The CDR3 bases are TGTGCCAGCGAACGTCTAGGGGATTCACCCCTCCACTTT. It codes for CASERLGDSPLHF.

V and J are TRBV5-4 and TRBJ1-5, with TRBD1 matching 10 bases. Germline V gene sequence: CDR1 SGHNT, CDR2 YYREEE (reference sequence). This CDR3 region has 16 residues. V lost 3 bases and J lost 3; bases outside the gene matches: 6. The CDR3 here is CASSSWTGGSNQPQHF. The CDR3, as DNA: TGTGCCAGCAGCTCCTGGACAGGGGGATCCAATCAGCCCCAGCATTTT.

This sequence joins TRBV27 and TRBJ1-2, with 11 bases fitting TRBD1. The CDR3 length is 14 residues. The ends lost 5 bases at V and 7 bases at J; junction bases unmatched: 6. The germline V gene has CDR1 MNHEY and CDR2 SMNVEV (reference sequence). The CDR3 region is CASSPQGQGGGYTF. The CDR3 nucleotides are TGTGCCAGCAGTCCCCAGGGACAGGGGGGTGGCTACACCTTC.

The chain couples TRBV27 to TRBJ1-6; D is possibly TRBD1 (5 bases). There are 15 residues in the CDR3. Germline values: CDR1 MNHEY, CDR2 SMNVEV (reference sequence). The V gene lost 2 bases and the J gene lost 9 bases, with 14 bases spanning the gap. The CDR3 region is CASSLKEGSPSPLHF. The CDR3 nucleotides read TGTGCCAGCAGTTTAAAGGAGGGGTCCCCTTCACCCCTCCACTTT.

The rearrangement uses TRBV3-1 (or the pseudogene TRBV3-2) and TRBJ2-1; D is unresolved. Trimming left V 0 bases short and J 9 bases short, with 9 bases between. The CDR3 extends over 13 amino acids. Looked up from germline, CDR1 is LGHDT and CDR2 is YNNKEL (reference sequence). Here the CDR3 reads CASSQEMVGEQFF. In DNA form, the CDR3 reads TGTGCCAGCAGCCAAGAGATGGTCGGTGAGCAGTTCTTC.

The V call is TRBV27, the J call TRBJ2-7, with 11 bases aligning to TRBD2. In germline, CDR1 is MNHEY, CDR2 SMNVEV (reference sequence). V was clipped by 6 bases and J by 0 bases; unmatched bases: 1. CDR3 length equals 14 residues. The chain's CDR3 is CASRGTSGSYEQYF. CDR3 nucleotides: TGTGCCAGCAGAGGGACTAGCGGCTCCTACGAGCAGTACTTC.

The CDR3 reads CASSASRQGGTRNEQFF. DNA of the CDR3: TGTGCCAGCAGCGCAAGTCGACAGGGAGGTACGCGTAATGAGCAGTTCTTC. This chain links TRBV7-2 with TRBJ2-1, with D perhaps matching TRBD1 (7 bases). CDR1 is SGHTA and CDR2 is FQGNSA in the germline V gene. The CDR3 runs 17 residues. V was cut by 5 bases and J by 7 bases, with 24 bases left in between.

The rearrangement uses TRBV11-2 and TRBJ2-7; TRBD1 might be the D (5 bases). V was trimmed by 5 bases and J by 4 bases, leaving 9 bases between them. CDR1 and CDR2 from the germline V gene are SGHAT and FQNNGV. The CDR3 loop spans 12 amino acids. CDR3 residues: CASSPNRYEQYF. The CDR3 DNA sequence: TGTGCCAGCAGCCCCAACAGGTACGAGCAGTACTTC. Full variable domain (remainder filled in from reference TRBV11-2 and TRBJ2-7): EAGVAQSPRYKIIEKRQSVAFWCNPISGHATLYWYQQILGQGPKLLIQFQNNGVVDDSQLPKDRFSAERLKGVDSTLKIQPAKLEDSAVYLCASSPNRYEQYFGPGTRLTVT.

In this sample, this clone turned up a few times. V and J are TRBV7-2 and TRBJ2-1; 7 bases fit TRBD2. The CDR3 contains 15 residues. Germline-derived CDR1 and CDR2 are SGHTA and FQGNSA. The J segment lost 1 base and the V segment lost 4 bases, leaving 4 bases of the junction unmatched. Written as DNA, the CDR3 is TGTGCCAGCAGCTCCTCAGCGGGATCCTACAATGAGCAGTTCTTC. Its translation is CASSSSAGSYNEQFF.

Here the CDR3 DNA reads TGTGCCAGCAGCTCTAAGGACTGGACAGATACGCAGTATTTT. Translated: CASSSKDWTDTQYF. The chain recombines TRBV28 with TRBJ2-3, with TRBD2 as a possible D gene (5 bases). Trimming took off 6 bases at V and 3 bases at J, with 13 bases between the two ends. This CDR3 spans 14 amino acids. Germline CDR1 and CDR2: MDHEN and SYDVKM.